This entry lists 5 T cell receptor beta chains sequenced from one sample in a study of glioma-infiltrating T cells after dendritic cell vaccination (dated by TCRdb to the mid-2010s). This specimen's time point label, per the study, means: after dendritic cell vaccination, including at tumor progression/relapse. Library creation used the immunoSEQ multiplex PCR assay. In its TCRdb copy, this immuneACCESS table keeps in-frame sequences only and misses some clones. Where compared with another copy, unresolved V genes explain less than half of these, and the others have no known cause. The sample profile shows about 50,000 clones; over 75% of them were found once. 5.3% of the sample lies in the top ten. This sample comprised blood, obtained after dendritic cell vaccination. Every receptor here comes from a human donor with glioblastoma.

The rearrangement joins TRBV5-1 to TRBJ2-1, with a tentative D call TRBD2 (6 bases). The CDR3 has 15 amino acids. Germline lookup yields CDR1 SGHRS and CDR2 YFSETQ. With 0 bases removed from V and 4 bases from J, the gap between germline ends came to 11 bases. The CDR3 bases are TGCGCCAGCAGCTTGGTGGGGGGAAGGTACAATGAGCAGTTCTTC. This encodes CASSLVGGRYNEQFF.

The chain uses TRBV18 and TRBJ2-7; D gene ambiguous. This CDR3 has 14 residues. Germline V gene data show CDR1 as KGHSH and CDR2 as LQKENI. V lost 8 bases and J 3 bases, leaving 17 bases between the germline ends. Here the CDR3 reads CASPRTDQFYEQYF. The CDR3 DNA reads TGTGCCAGCCCAAGAACAGACCAATTCTACGAGCAGTACTTC.

This chain connects TRBV10-3 to TRBJ2-1; possible D gene TRBD2, 5 bases. CDR3 length equals 14 residues. CDR1 and CDR2 (germline): ENHRY, SYGVKD. Trimming left V 3 bases short and J 12 bases short, with 18 bases between. The CDR3 is CAISDTGLQVGQFF. The CDR3, as DNA: TGTGCCATCAGTGACACCGGACTCCAGGTAGGGCAGTTCTTC.

This chain uses TRBV9 with TRBJ1-1; D gene uncertain. V lost 3 bases to trimming and J lost 4 bases, with 16 bases between them. This CDR3 spans 15 amino acids. Germline assignment: CDR1 SGDLS and CDR2 YYNGEE. In nucleotides, the CDR3 is TGTGCCAGCAGCGCACAGCGGACCTGGGGCACTGAAGCTTTCTTT. Amino acids: CASSAQRTWGTEAFF.

The CDR3, as DNA: TGTGCCAGCTCGCCCGGATCTAGCGGGAGTAACGACGAGCAGTACTTC. This codes for CASSPGSSGSNDEQYF. The chain employs TRBV18 and TRBJ2-7, with 10 bases fitting TRBD2. V trimming: 6 bases; J trimming: 5 bases; junction bases outside the gene matches: 13. Per germline, CDR1 KGHSH and CDR2 LQKENI. The CDR3 covers 16 residues.